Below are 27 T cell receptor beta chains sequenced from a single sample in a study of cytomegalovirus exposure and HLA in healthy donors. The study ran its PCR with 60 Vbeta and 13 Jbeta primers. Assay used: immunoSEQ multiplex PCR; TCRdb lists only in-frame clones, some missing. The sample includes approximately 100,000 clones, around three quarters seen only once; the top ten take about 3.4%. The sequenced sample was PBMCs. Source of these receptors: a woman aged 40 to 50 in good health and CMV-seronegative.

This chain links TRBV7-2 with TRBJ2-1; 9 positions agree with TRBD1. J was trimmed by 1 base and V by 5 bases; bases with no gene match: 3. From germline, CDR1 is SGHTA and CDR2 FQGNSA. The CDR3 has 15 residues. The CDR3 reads CASSVDRGSYNEQFF. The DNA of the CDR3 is TGTGCCAGCAGCGTGGACAGGGGATCCTACAATGAGCAGTTCTTC.

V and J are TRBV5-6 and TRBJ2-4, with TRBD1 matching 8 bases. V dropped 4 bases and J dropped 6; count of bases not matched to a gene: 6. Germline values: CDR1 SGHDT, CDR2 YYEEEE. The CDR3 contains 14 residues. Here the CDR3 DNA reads TGTGCCAGCAGCCCATTTGACAGGGGAAACATTCAGTACTTC. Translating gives CASSPFDRGNIQYF.

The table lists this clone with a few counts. This chain's CDR3 is CATGALLINNEQFF. The CDR3 DNA reads TGTGCCACAGGGGCCCTCCTGATTAACAATGAGCAGTTCTTC. The chain couples TRBV10-3 to TRBJ2-1; tentative D call: TRBD1 (6 bases). V was pared by 10 bases and J by 5 bases, with 18 bases between. Germline loops: CDR1 ENHRY, CDR2 SYGVKD. The CDR3 length is 14 residues.

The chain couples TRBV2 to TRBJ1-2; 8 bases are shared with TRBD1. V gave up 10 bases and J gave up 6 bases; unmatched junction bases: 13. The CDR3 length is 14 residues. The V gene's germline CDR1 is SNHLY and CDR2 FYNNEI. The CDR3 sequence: CATVFQGQGNGYTF. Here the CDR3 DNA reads TGTGCCACCGTATTTCAAGGACAGGGAAATGGCTACACCTTC.

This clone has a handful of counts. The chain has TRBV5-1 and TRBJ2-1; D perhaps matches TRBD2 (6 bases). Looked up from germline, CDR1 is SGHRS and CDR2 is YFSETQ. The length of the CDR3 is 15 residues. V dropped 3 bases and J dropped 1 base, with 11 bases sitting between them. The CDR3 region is CASSSGGISYNEQFF. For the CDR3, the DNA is TGCGCCAGCAGCTCGGGCGGGATATCCTACAATGAGCAGTTCTTC.

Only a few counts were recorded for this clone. CDR3 nucleotides: TGTGCCATCAGTGAGGTAGAAGCAGAGCAGTACTTC. Its translation is CAISEVEAEQYF. The chain is built from TRBV10-3 and TRBJ2-7; D remains unclear. Germline V gives CDR1 ENHRY, CDR2 SYGVKD. V was trimmed by 2 bases and J by 7 bases, leaving 9 bases between them. CDR3 size: 12 residues.

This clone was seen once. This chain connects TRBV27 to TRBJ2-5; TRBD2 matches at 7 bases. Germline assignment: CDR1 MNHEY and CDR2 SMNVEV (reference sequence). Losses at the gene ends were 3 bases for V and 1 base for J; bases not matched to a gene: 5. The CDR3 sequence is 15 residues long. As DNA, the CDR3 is TGTGCCAGCAGTTTCGAGCGGGGCCCCCAAGAGACCCAGTACTTC. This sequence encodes CASSFERGPQETQYF.

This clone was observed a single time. The DNA of the CDR3 is TGCGCCAGCAGCCATGATACGGGACTAGCACCTTACAATGAGCAGTTCTTC. It is translated as CASSHDTGLAPYNEQFF. This sequence joins TRBV4-3 and TRBJ2-1, with 9 bases aligning to TRBD2. CDR1 is LGHNA, CDR2 YSLEER, per germline. Trimming took 3 bases from V and 4 from J; bases not matched to a gene: 10. CDR3 length equals 17 residues.

CDR3 sequence: CASSLAVDTQYF. The CDR3 DNA sequence: TGCGCCAGCAGCTTGGCCGTAGATACGCAGTATTTT. The rearrangement joins TRBV5-1 to TRBJ2-3; D call uncertain. CDR1 and CDR2 (germline): SGHRS, YFSETQ. The length of the CDR3 is 12 residues. Trimming stripped 0 bases from V and 5 bases from J, with 4 bases between.

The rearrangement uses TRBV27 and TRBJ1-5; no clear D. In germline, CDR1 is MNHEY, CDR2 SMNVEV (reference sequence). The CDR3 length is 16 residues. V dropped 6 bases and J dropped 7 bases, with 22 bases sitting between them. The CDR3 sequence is CASSPGLVNIHQPQHF. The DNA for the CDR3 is TGTGCCAGCAGCCCCGGCCTAGTCAATATCCACCAGCCCCAGCATTTT.

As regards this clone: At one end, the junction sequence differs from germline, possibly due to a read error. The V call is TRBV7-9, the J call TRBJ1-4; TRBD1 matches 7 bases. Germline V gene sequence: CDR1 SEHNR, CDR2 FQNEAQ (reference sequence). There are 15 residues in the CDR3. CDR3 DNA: TGTTCCAGCAGCCGCGACAGGGTAACTAATGAAAAACTGTTTTTT. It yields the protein CSSSRDRVTNEKLFF.

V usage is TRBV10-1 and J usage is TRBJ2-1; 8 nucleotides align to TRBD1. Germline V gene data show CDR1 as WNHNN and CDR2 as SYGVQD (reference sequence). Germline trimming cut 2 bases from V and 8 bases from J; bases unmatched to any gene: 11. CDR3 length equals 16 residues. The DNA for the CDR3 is TGCGCCAGCAGTGAGAGGACAGGGCCTGCTGGGGATGAGCAGTTCTTC. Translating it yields CASSERTGPAGDEQFF.

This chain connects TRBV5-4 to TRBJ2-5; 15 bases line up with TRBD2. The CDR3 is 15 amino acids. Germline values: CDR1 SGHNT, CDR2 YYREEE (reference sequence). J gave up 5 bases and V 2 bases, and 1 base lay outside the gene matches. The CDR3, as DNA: TGTGCCAGCAGCTTCGGACTAGCGGGGGGGGAGACCCAGTACTTC. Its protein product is CASSFGLAGGETQYF.

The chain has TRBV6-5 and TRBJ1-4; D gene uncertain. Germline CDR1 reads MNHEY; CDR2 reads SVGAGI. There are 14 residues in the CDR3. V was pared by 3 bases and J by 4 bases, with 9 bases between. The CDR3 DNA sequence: TGTGCCAGCAGTTATTCCCACAGTAATGAAAAACTGTTTTTT. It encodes CASSYSHSNEKLFF.

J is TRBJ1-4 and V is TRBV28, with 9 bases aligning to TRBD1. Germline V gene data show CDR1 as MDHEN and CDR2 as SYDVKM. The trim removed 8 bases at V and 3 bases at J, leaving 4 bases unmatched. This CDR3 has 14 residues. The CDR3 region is CASLDRGSNEKLFF. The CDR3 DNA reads TGTGCCAGCTTGGACAGGGGATCTAATGAAAAACTGTTTTTT.

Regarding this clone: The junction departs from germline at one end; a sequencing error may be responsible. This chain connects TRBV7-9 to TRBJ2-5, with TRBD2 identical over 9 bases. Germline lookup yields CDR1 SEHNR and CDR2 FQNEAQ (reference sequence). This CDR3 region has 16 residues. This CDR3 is CSSSLGAGGFGETQYF. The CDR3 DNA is TGTTCCAGCAGCTTAGGCGCGGGAGGGTTCGGAGAGACCCAGTACTTC.

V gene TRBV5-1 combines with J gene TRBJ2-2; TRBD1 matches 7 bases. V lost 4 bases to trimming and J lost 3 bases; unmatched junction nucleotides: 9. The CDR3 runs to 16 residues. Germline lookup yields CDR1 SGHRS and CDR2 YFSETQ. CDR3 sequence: CASSVDRDVDTGELFF. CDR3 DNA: TGCGCCAGCAGCGTAGACAGGGACGTCGACACCGGGGAGCTGTTTTTT.

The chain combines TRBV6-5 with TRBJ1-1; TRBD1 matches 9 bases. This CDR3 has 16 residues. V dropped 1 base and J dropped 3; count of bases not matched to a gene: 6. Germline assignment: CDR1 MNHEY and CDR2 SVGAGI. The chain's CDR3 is CASSYFEGQGDTEAFF. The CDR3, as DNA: TGTGCCAGCAGTTACTTTGAGGGACAGGGAGACACTGAAGCTTTCTTT.

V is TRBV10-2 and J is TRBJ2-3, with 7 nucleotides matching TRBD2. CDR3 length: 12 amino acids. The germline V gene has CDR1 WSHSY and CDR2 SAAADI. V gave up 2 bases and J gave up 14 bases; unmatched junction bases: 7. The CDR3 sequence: CASSEIGVAGYF. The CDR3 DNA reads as TGCGCCAGCAGTGAGATCGGGGTAGCGGGGTATTTT.

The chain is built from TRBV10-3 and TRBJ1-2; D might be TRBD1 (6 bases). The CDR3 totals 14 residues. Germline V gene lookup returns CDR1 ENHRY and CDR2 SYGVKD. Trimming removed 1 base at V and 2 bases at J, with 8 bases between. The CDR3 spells CAISELTGNYGYTF. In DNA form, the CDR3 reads TGTGCCATCAGTGAGTTAACAGGGAACTATGGCTACACCTTC.

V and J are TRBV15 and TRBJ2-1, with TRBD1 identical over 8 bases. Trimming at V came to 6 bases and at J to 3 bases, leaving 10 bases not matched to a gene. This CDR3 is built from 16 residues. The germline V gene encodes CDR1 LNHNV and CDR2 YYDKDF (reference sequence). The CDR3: CATSSTGVTFYNEQFF. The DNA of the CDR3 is TGTGCCACCAGTTCGACAGGGGTAACATTCTACAATGAGCAGTTCTTC.

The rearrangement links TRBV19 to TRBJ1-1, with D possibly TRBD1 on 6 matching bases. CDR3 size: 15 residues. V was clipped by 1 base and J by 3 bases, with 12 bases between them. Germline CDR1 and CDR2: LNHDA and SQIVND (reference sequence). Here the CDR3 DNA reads TGTGCCAGTAGTATAGCTGAGGGGGTTTACACTGAAGCTTTCTTT. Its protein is CASSIAEGVYTEAFF.

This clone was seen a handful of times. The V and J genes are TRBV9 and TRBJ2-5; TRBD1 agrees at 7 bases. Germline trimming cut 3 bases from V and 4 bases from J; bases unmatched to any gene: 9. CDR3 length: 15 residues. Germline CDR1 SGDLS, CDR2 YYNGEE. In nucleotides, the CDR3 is TGTGCCAGCAGCGACCCACCGGGACAGATAGAGACCCAGTACTTC. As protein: CASSDPPGQIETQYF.

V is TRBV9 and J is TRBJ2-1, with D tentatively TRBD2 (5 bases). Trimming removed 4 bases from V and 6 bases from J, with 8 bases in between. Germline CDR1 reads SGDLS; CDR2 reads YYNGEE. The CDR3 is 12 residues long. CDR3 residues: CASSSGSNEQFF. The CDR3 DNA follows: TGTGCCAGCAGCTCGGGGAGCAATGAGCAGTTCTTC. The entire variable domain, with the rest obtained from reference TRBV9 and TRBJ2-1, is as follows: DSGVTQTPKHLITATGQRVTLRCSPRSGDLSVYWYQQSLDQGLQFLIQYYNGEERAKGNILERFSAQQFPDLHSELNLSSLELGDSALYFCASSSGSNEQFFGPGTRLTVL.

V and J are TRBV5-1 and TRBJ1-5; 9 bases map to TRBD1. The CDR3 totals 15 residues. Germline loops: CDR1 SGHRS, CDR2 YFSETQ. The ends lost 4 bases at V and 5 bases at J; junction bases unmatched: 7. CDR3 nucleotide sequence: TGCGCCAGCAGCGAGGGACAGGGCGTCGATCAGCCCCAGCATTTT. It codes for CASSEGQGVDQPQHF.

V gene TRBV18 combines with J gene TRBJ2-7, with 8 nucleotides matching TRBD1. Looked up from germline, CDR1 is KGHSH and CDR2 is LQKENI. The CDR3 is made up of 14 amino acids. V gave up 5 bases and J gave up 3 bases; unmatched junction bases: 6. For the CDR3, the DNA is TGTGCCAGCTCATCCTCAGGGGGCGTCTACGAGCAGTACTTC. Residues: CASSSSGGVYEQYF.

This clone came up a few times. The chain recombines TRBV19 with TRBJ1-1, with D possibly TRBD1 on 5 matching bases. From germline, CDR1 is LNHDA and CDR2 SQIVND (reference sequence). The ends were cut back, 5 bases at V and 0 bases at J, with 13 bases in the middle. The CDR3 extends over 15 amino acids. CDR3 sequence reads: CASSLTGGMNTEAFF. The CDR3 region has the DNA TGTGCCAGTAGTCTCACCGGGGGAATGAACACTGAAGCTTTCTTT.